A selection of T cell receptor beta chains follows, all from one sample in a study of shared clonotypes between healthy human individuals. Sequencing was performed with immunoSEQ multiplex PCR; in TCRdb, only in-frame clones are kept and a portion is missing. This sample yields around 700,000 clones, of which roughly nine tenths are seen a single time; approximately 24% belongs to the top ten. Sequences were obtained from naive CD8+ T cells sorted from blood. The source of these receptors is a man aged 25 to 40 in good health. The CDR3 runs from the conserved cysteine through the conserved F or W. The order of the fields is D gene, clone size, V gene, J gene, CDR3 protein, CDR3 DNA. A D gene is named only where the DNA matches it firmly. Size values are once, few and many counts, or a class for expanded clones, and some rows have none.

>TRBD2|NA|TRBV7-8|TRBJ2-1
CASSSGLAGGDEQFF
TGTGCCAGCAGCTCAGGACTAGCGGGAGGGGATGAGCAGTTCTTC
>NA|NA|TRBV28|TRBJ2-1
CASSLGISLFQGYDEQFF
TGTGCCAGCAGTTTAGGGATTTCCCTTTTCCAGGGGTACGATGAGCAGTTCTTC
>NA|NA|TRBV27|TRBJ1-1
CASRLTGSTEAFF
TGTGCCAGCAGACTAACAGGGAGCACTGAAGCTTTCTTT
>NA|NA|TRBV18|TRBJ2-6
CASSPRAMDSGANVLTF
TGTGCCAGCTCACCGAGAGCTATGGACTCTGGGGCCAACGTCCTGACTTTC
>NA|NA|TRBV11-2|TRBJ2-1
CASSTQGSLTYNEQFF
TGTGCCAGCAGCACCCAAGGGAGCTTGACCTACAATGAGCAGTTCTTC
>NA|NA|TRBV19|TRBJ1-1
CASSIDEGVNTEAFF
TGTGCCAGTAGTATAGATGAGGGGGTGAACACTGAAGCTTTCTTT
>NA|NA|TRBV9|TRBJ2-5
CASSVGQQETQYF
TGTGCCAGCAGCGTAGGCCAGCAAGAGACCCAGTACTTC
>NA|NA|TRBV15|TRBJ2-7
CATSRSSGDPSYEQYF
TGTGCCACCAGCAGATCTTCAGGGGACCCCTCCTACGAGCAGTACTTC
>NA|NA|TRBV7-2|TRBJ2-1
CASSLVPADAYNEQFF
TGTGCCAGCAGCTTAGTTCCAGCAGATGCCTACAATGAGCAGTTCTTC
>NA|NA|TRBV28|TRBJ1-1
CASSFPGVPTEAFF
TGTGCCAGCAGTTTTCCAGGGGTTCCCACTGAAGCTTTCTTT
>TRBD2|NA|TRBV6-6|TRBJ2-4
CASSYSISGSENIQYF
TGTGCCAGCAGTTACTCGATTAGCGGGAGTGAAAACATTCAGTACTTC
>TRBD2|NA|TRBV7-9|TRBJ2-7
CASSLVVASGYEQYF
TGTGCCAGCAGCTTAGTTGTGGCTAGCGGTTACGAGCAGTACTTC
>NA|once|TRBV2|TRBJ2-1
CASSAFWDYNEQFF
TGTGCCAGCAGCGCCTTCTGGGACTACAATGAGCAGTTCTTC
>TRBD1|NA|TRBV7-9|TRBJ2-5
CASSFPGGFLETQYF
TGTGCCAGCAGCTTCCCAGGGGGCTTTTTAGAGACCCAGTACTTC
>NA|NA|TRBV7-9|TRBJ2-3
CASGWSGDHTDTQYF
TGTGCCAGCGGATGGTCGGGAGACCACACAGATACGCAGTATTTT
>NA|NA|TRBV6-6|TRBJ2-2
CASSPLGGELFF
TGTGCCAGCAGCCCGTTGGGGGGGGAGCTGTTTTTT
>NA|NA|TRBV7-3|TRBJ2-3
CASSSDGRTRADTQYF
TGTGCCAGCAGCTCTGACGGACGGACGCGCGCAGATACGCAGTATTTT
>NA|NA|TRBV4-3|TRBJ2-7
CASSQDRRGPQYF
TGCGCCAGCAGCCAAGATCGGCGAGGGCCGCAGTACTTC
>NA|once|TRBV27|TRBJ1-4
CASSLGGTVATNEKLFF
TGTGCCAGCAGTTTAGGGGGGACGGTCGCAACTAATGAAAAACTGTTTTTT
>NA|NA|TRBV13|TRBJ1-3
CASSDEGGESGNTIYF
TGTGCCAGCAGCGATGAAGGGGGGGAGTCTGGAAACACCATATATTTT
>TRBD1|NA|TRBV4-1|TRBJ1-5
CASSHRQGNQPQHF
TGCGCCAGCAGCCATAGACAGGGGAATCAGCCCCAGCATTTT
>NA|NA|TRBV7-6|TRBJ2-7
CASSSSPGLYEQYF
TGTGCCAGCAGCTCTAGCCCGGGTCTCTACGAGCAGTACTTC
>TRBD1|NA|TRBV25-1|TRBJ1-4
CASSRPGQTNEKLFF
TGTGCCAGCAGTAGGCCGGGACAGACCAATGAAAAACTGTTTTTT
>NA|NA|TRBV10-3|TRBJ2-2
CAISDISILKSNTGELFF
TGTGCCATCAGTGACATCTCAATTCTAAAATCGAACACCGGGGAGCTGTTTTTT
>TRBD2|NA|TRBV27|TRBJ2-3
CASTRLADSTDTQYF
TGTGCCAGCACCAGACTAGCGGACAGCACAGATACGCAGTATTTT
>NA|NA|TRBV7-9|TRBJ2-7
CASSDRGGQSYEQYF
TGTGCCAGCAGCGACAGAGGGGGGCAGTCCTACGAGCAGTACTTC
>NA|NA|TRBV15|TRBJ2-7
CATSTIRDSGYEQYF
TGTGCCACCAGCACCATACGGGACTCGGGTTACGAGCAGTACTTC
>TRBD2|NA|TRBV9|TRBJ2-1
CASSVDGGGDEQFF
TGTGCCAGCAGCGTAGACGGCGGGGGTGATGAGCAGTTCTTC
>NA|few|TRBV18|TRBJ2-2
CASSPGLGSNTGELFF
TGTGCCAGCTCACCAGGCCTCGGGAGTAACACCGGGGAGCTGTTTTTT
>NA|NA|TRBV15|TRBJ1-2
CATSRDRTLYGYTF
TGTGCCACCAGCAGAGATCGCACGCTCTATGGCTACACCTTC
>NA|NA|TRBV18|TRBJ1-1
CATLPAGADGAFF
TGTGCCACCCTGCCCGCGGGGGCAGACGGAGCTTTCTTT
>NA|NA|TRBV29-1|TRBJ1-2
CSVEERRGYTF
TGCAGCGTTGAAGAACGGCGCGGCTACACCTTC
>NA|NA|TRBV6-6|TRBJ2-7
CASSYSVSLYEQYF
TGTGCCAGCAGTTACTCAGTCAGTCTCTACGAGCAGTACTTC
>NA|once|TRBV30|TRBJ1-1
CAWKGGTRGAFF
TGTGCCTGGAAAGGGGGGACCAGGGGAGCTTTCTTT
>TRBD2|NA|TRBV4-3|TRBJ2-7
CASSQGGPSGGYEQYF
TGCGCCAGCAGCCAAGGCGGGCCTAGCGGGGGCTACGAGCAGTACTTC
>NA|NA|TRBV19|TRBJ2-2
CASERSEVTGELFF
TGTGCCAGTGAGCGGTCCGAGGTCACCGGGGAGCTGTTTTTT
>NA|NA|TRBV5-1|TRBJ2-7
CASSPITGLDEQYF
TGCGCCAGCAGCCCCATTACAGGGCTGGACGAGCAGTACTTC
>NA|once|TRBV20-1|TRBJ1-2
CSAPGTNCF
TGCAGTGCCCCCGGGACAAATTGCTTC
>TRBD1|NA|TRBV5-4|TRBJ2-1
CASSLLGQGIRDEQFF
TGTGCCAGCAGCTTACTTGGACAGGGGATTAGGGATGAGCAGTTCTTC